The TCR beta chain under discussion was sequenced for a study of technical replicates of blood from a handful of donors. The length of the CDR3 is 14 residues. Trimming stripped 3 bases from V and 6 bases from J, with 15 bases between. In germline, CDR1 is ENHRY, CDR2 SYGVKD. TCRdb's copy holds only in-frame clones and misses some; the assay was immunoSEQ multiplex PCR. The sample has 60,000 to 80,000 clones, under 90% seen once. Sequencing was done on a sample of PBMCs. The rearrangement joins TRBV10-3 to TRBJ2-7, with D tentatively TRBD1 (5 bases). The receptor's source is a human donor in good health. Some clones in this sample may be carry-over from other donors' samples. The CDR3 DNA sequence: TGTGCCATCAGTGAATCCGGTCGGCAGGGCGAGCAGTACTTC. Translated: CAISESGRQGEQYF.